This paragraph reports one T cell receptor beta chain. This entry is derived from a study of CD8 T cells in Susac syndrome. Reverse transcription of roughly 0.45 to 1 ug RNA was carried out with random hexamers. TCRdb ran MiXCR on the immunoSEQ multiplex PCR reads and lists one entry per CDR3 protein. The table lists 100,000 to 150,000 distinct CDR3 sequences, roughly 80% of them singletons, with 0.45% to 0.6% in the top ten. The patients serving as multiple sclerosis controls were treatment-naive. They had stable or active relapsing-remitting disease and fulfilled revised McDonald criteria. The V gene lost 6 bases and the J gene lost 2 bases, with 11 bases spanning the gap. CDR3 length equals 13 residues. Germline V gives CDR1 MNHEY, CDR2 SMNVEV (reference sequence).

Sequencing used CD8+ T cells from PBMCs. The gene calls are TRBV27 and TRBJ2-7; no firm D call. The receptor's source is a human donor with multiple sclerosis. CDR3 in DNA: TGTGCCAGCAGGGGGTTAGGACCCTACGAGCAGTACTTC. This gives the protein CASRGLGPYEQYF.